The clone carrying this T cell receptor (beta chain) has only a few counts. The antigen is not known. The CDR3 extends over 14 amino acids. Losses at the gene ends were 2 bases for V and 4 bases for J; bases not matched to a gene: 4. The V gene's germline CDR1 is SGHTA and CDR2 FQGTGA. 13 Jbeta primers and 60 Vbeta primers were used for the PCR. Original methodology: Counted up in a later analysis, unique TCR beta chains came to around 80 million, with around 12 million shared. Only in-frame clones appear in the TCRdb table, and some are missing; sequencing was by immunoSEQ multiplex PCR. V, J and clone size reflect that table, while D and trimming were determined from the DNA. Here the sample spans 150,000 to 200,000 clones, around 68% being singletons. This specimen comes from a study of cytomegalovirus exposure and HLA in healthy donors. General study points: Versus the roughly 690-donor mean, an Asian-associated ancestry cluster reportedly showed fewer N-insertions in a later analysis.

The clonotype originates from a man aged 50 or older in good health and CMV-seronegative. The sample taken for sequencing was PBMCs. The chain recombines TRBV7-3 with TRBJ1-1; TRBD1 agrees at 7 bases. CDR3 loop: CASSLQGGSTEAFF. The CDR3 DNA reads TGTGCCAGCAGCTTACAGGGGGGAAGCACTGAAGCTTTCTTT.